These T cell receptor beta chains were read from a single sample in a study of cytomegalovirus exposure and HLA in healthy donors. Produced via immunoSEQ multiplex PCR; TCRdb's table is partial and in-frame only. The sample yields some 150,000 clones, around 70% seen once. The sample taken for sequencing was PBMCs. Source of these receptors: a woman aged 60-75 years in good health and CMV-seropositive. CDR3s include the opening cysteine and the closing phenylalanine or tryptophan. Each record gives: J gene, D gene, clone size, V gene, CDR3 protein, CDR3 DNA. A D gene is named only where the DNA matches it firmly. Size is omitted from some rows. Given values are once, few, many or a class for expanded clones.

j_call: TRBJ2-3
d_call: .
clone_size: .
v_call: TRBV5-1
cdr3_aa: CASSRDISTDTQYF
cdr3_nt: TGCGCCAGCAGCCGGGACATTAGCACAGATACGCAGTATTTT

j_call: TRBJ2-7
d_call: .
clone_size: .
v_call: TRBV9
cdr3_aa: CASSVGVRGEQYF
cdr3_nt: TGTGCCAGCAGCGTAGGGGTCCGGGGCGAGCAGTACTTC

j_call: TRBJ2-2
d_call: TRBD2
clone_size: .
v_call: TRBV15
cdr3_aa: CATMDRTGTINTGELFF
cdr3_nt: TGTGCCACCATGGATCGCACCGGGACTATCAACACCGGGGAGCTGTTTTTT

j_call: TRBJ1-1
d_call: TRBD1
clone_size: few
v_call: TRBV6-1
cdr3_aa: CASSGQTGAEAFF
cdr3_nt: TGTGCCAGCAGTGGCCAGACAGGGGCGGAAGCTTTCTTT

j_call: TRBJ2-5
d_call: TRBD2
clone_size: .
v_call: TRBV6-1
cdr3_aa: CASSPPGGVEETQYF
cdr3_nt: TGTGCCAGCAGCCCGCCCGGGGGGGTCGAAGAGACCCAGTACTTC

j_call: TRBJ1-2
d_call: TRBD1
clone_size: .
v_call: TRBV5-6
cdr3_aa: CASSLRDRAAYGYTF
cdr3_nt: TGTGCCAGCAGCTTACGGGACAGGGCGGCCTATGGCTACACCTTC

j_call: TRBJ1-3
d_call: .
clone_size: .
v_call: TRBV12-5
cdr3_aa: CASGPLHSGNTIYF
cdr3_nt: TGTGCTAGTGGCCCACTTCACTCTGGAAACACCATATATTTT

j_call: TRBJ1-1
d_call: TRBD1
clone_size: .
v_call: TRBV27
cdr3_aa: CASSLQGALTEAFF
cdr3_nt: TGTGCCAGCAGTTTACAGGGGGCTTTAACTGAAGCTTTCTTT

j_call: TRBJ2-1
d_call: TRBD2
clone_size: .
v_call: TRBV28
cdr3_aa: CASSLGTSGRAVVGEQFF
cdr3_nt: TGTGCCAGCAGTTTAGGGACTAGCGGGAGGGCCGTAGTGGGTGAGCAGTTCTTC

j_call: TRBJ1-2
d_call: .
clone_size: .
v_call: TRBV6-1
cdr3_aa: CASSVGGYGYGYTF
cdr3_nt: TGTGCCAGCAGTGTGGGAGGGTACGGCTATGGCTACACCTTC

j_call: TRBJ1-1
d_call: .
clone_size: once
v_call: TRBV5-1
cdr3_aa: CASSPSTVMNTEAFF
cdr3_nt: TGCGCCAGCAGCCCTTCGACAGTCATGAACACTGAAGCTTTCTTT

j_call: TRBJ2-2
d_call: .
clone_size: .
v_call: TRBV6-1
cdr3_aa: CASRGLQNTGELFF
cdr3_nt: TGTGCCAGCAGGGGACTCCAGAACACCGGGGAGCTGTTTTTT

j_call: TRBJ2-5
d_call: TRBD1
clone_size: .
v_call: TRBV10-1
cdr3_aa: CASSPGTGVGETQYF
cdr3_nt: TGCGCCAGCAGCCCCGGGACAGGGGTCGGGGAGACCCAGTACTTC

j_call: TRBJ1-3
d_call: TRBD1
clone_size: .
v_call: TRBV28
cdr3_aa: CASSPSTGASVNTIYF
cdr3_nt: TGTGCCAGCAGTCCGTCGACAGGGGCTTCTGTAAACACCATATATTTT

j_call: TRBJ1-1
d_call: .
clone_size: .
v_call: TRBV28
cdr3_aa: CASSLKTGYTEAFF
cdr3_nt: TGTGCCAGCAGTTTAAAGACTGGATACACTGAAGCTTTCTTT

j_call: TRBJ1-3
d_call: .
clone_size: .
v_call: TRBV30
cdr3_aa: CAREQSSGNTIYF
cdr3_nt: TGTGCCCGCGAACAGAGCTCTGGAAACACCATATATTTT

j_call: TRBJ2-2
d_call: TRBD2
clone_size: once
v_call: TRBV27
cdr3_aa: CASSGPAGGGITGELFF
cdr3_nt: TGTGCCAGCAGTGGGCCTGCGGGAGGGGGTATTACCGGGGAGCTGTTTTTT

j_call: TRBJ1-1
d_call: .
clone_size: .
v_call: TRBV6-1
cdr3_aa: CASSEALTMNTEAFF
cdr3_nt: TGTGCCAGCAGTGAAGCGCTCACTATGAACACTGAAGCTTTCTTT

j_call: TRBJ2-1
d_call: TRBD2
clone_size: .
v_call: TRBV5-1
cdr3_aa: CASSFRGVGVGNEQFF
cdr3_nt: TGCGCCAGCAGCTTCCGGGGGGTGGGGGTCGGCAATGAGCAGTTCTTC

j_call: TRBJ1-4
d_call: .
clone_size: .
v_call: TRBV29-1
cdr3_aa: CSVRVLNEKLFF
cdr3_nt: TGCAGCGTTCGGGTCCTAAATGAAAAACTGTTTTTT

j_call: TRBJ2-7
d_call: TRBD2
clone_size: .
v_call: TRBV19
cdr3_aa: CASSTLAGAGEQYF
cdr3_nt: TGTGCCAGTAGTACTCTAGCGGGAGCGGGGGAGCAGTACTTC

j_call: TRBJ1-5
d_call: .
clone_size: .
v_call: TRBV29-1
cdr3_aa: CSVSKVAGIDQPQHF
cdr3_nt: TGCAGCGTCTCTAAGGTAGCAGGGATTGATCAGCCCCAGCATTTT

j_call: TRBJ1-1
d_call: .
clone_size: once
v_call: TRBV28
cdr3_aa: CASSFPGGAEAFF
cdr3_nt: TGTGCCAGCAGCTTTCCGGGAGGCGCTGAAGCTTTCTTT

j_call: TRBJ2-7
d_call: .
clone_size: .
v_call: TRBV5-6
cdr3_aa: CASNLRGVVHYEQYF
cdr3_nt: TGTGCCAGCAACCTCAGGGGGGTTGTGCACTACGAGCAGTACTTC

j_call: TRBJ1-2
d_call: .
clone_size: .
v_call: TRBV30
cdr3_aa: CAYSGANYGYTF
cdr3_nt: TGTGCCTACTCTGGAGCTAACTATGGCTACACCTTC

j_call: TRBJ2-1
d_call: .
clone_size: .
v_call: TRBV12-5
cdr3_aa: CASGSQRAGSFNEQFF
cdr3_nt: TGTGCTAGTGGTTCCCAGCGGGCAGGGTCTTTCAATGAGCAGTTCTTC

j_call: TRBJ1-1
d_call: .
clone_size: .
v_call: TRBV28
cdr3_aa: CASSRGEGANTEAFF
cdr3_nt: TGTGCCAGCAGCCGTGGAGAAGGGGCGAACACTGAAGCTTTCTTT

j_call: TRBJ2-2
d_call: TRBD2
clone_size: .
v_call: TRBV7-3
cdr3_aa: CASSLIGASGGTTGELFF
cdr3_nt: TGTGCCAGCAGCTTAATTGGGGCGAGCGGGGGGACCACCGGGGAGCTGTTTTTT

j_call: TRBJ2-3
d_call: TRBD2
clone_size: many
v_call: TRBV4-2
cdr3_aa: CASSPGLADTQYF
cdr3_nt: TGTGCCAGCAGCCCTGGACTAGCAGATACGCAGTATTTT

j_call: TRBJ2-6
d_call: .
clone_size: .
v_call: TRBV28
cdr3_aa: CASSSQGSGANVLTF
cdr3_nt: TGTGCCAGCAGTTCCCAGGGTTCTGGGGCCAACGTCCTGACTTTC

j_call: TRBJ2-1
d_call: TRBD2
clone_size: .
v_call: TRBV7-2
cdr3_aa: CASSLGAGVGNEQFF
cdr3_nt: TGTGCCAGCAGCTTAGGAGCGGGAGTAGGCAATGAGCAGTTCTTC

j_call: TRBJ2-3
d_call: .
clone_size: .
v_call: TRBV13
cdr3_aa: CASSLVRTSTDTQYF
cdr3_nt: TGTGCCAGCAGCTTAGTTAGAACTAGCACAGATACGCAGTATTTT

j_call: TRBJ1-1
d_call: .
clone_size: .
v_call: TRBV6-1
cdr3_aa: CASSGSGVGTEAFF
cdr3_nt: TGTGCCAGCAGTGGTTCAGGGGTGGGCACTGAAGCTTTCTTT

j_call: TRBJ1-2
d_call: TRBD1
clone_size: .
v_call: TRBV5-6
cdr3_aa: CASSRQGLGYGYTF
cdr3_nt: TGTGCCAGCAGCAGACAGGGGCTGGGCTATGGCTACACCTTC

j_call: TRBJ2-7
d_call: .
clone_size: .
v_call: TRBV5-6
cdr3_aa: CASSSNRLGEQYF
cdr3_nt: TGTGCCAGCAGCTCAAATAGACTGGGCGAGCAGTACTTC

j_call: TRBJ2-7
d_call: .
clone_size: .
v_call: TRBV7-8
cdr3_aa: CASSFGQPNYEQYF
cdr3_nt: TGTGCCAGCAGCTTTGGACAGCCCAACTACGAGCAGTACTTC

j_call: TRBJ2-2
d_call: .
clone_size: .
v_call: TRBV5-1
cdr3_aa: CASSLDRSGELFF
cdr3_nt: TGCGCCAGCAGCTTGGACCGGAGCGGGGAGCTGTTTTTT

j_call: TRBJ2-5
d_call: .
clone_size: .
v_call: TRBV7-9
cdr3_aa: CASSLELSFTEAQYF
cdr3_nt: TGTGCCAGCAGCTTAGAACTATCCTTCACGGAGGCCCAGTACTTC

j_call: TRBJ2-2
d_call: .
clone_size: once
v_call: TRBV5-1
cdr3_aa: CASSLGGPTGELFF
cdr3_nt: TGCGCCAGCAGCCTGGGGGGGCCGACCGGGGAGCTGTTTTTT

j_call: TRBJ2-7
d_call: .
clone_size: .
v_call: TRBV28
cdr3_aa: CASSPPENYEQYF
cdr3_nt: TGTGCCAGCAGTCCTCCGGAGAACTACGAGCAGTACTTC